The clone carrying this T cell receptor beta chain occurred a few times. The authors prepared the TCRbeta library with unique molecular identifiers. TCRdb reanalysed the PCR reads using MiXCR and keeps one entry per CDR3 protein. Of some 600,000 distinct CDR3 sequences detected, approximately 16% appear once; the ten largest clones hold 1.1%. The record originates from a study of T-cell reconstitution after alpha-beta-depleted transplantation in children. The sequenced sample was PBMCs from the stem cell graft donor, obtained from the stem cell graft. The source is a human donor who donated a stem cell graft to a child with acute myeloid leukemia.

The CDR3 DNA sequence: TGTGCCAGCAGTTTGAGAGCCCGGGTGGGAGCTTTCTTT. Its translation is CASSLRARVGAFF. The chain links TRBV12-3 or TRBV12-4 to TRBJ1-1, with D hard to call. V lost 3 bases and J 10 bases, leaving 15 bases between the germline ends. This CDR3 spans 13 amino acids.